This T cell receptor beta chain came from a study of CD8 T cells in Susac syndrome. Reverse transcription of roughly 0.5 to 1 ug RNA used random hexamers. Each CDR3 protein gets one entry after TCRdb re-called the immunoSEQ multiplex PCR reads with MiXCR. The table has a few hundred thousand distinct CDR3 sequences, about 91% seen once; the top ten hold over 0.065%. The multiple sclerosis controls were treatment-naive patients, and their relapsing-remitting disease was stable or active. The trim removed 5 bases at V and 4 bases at J, leaving 14 bases unmatched. Germline V gene sequence: CDR1 SGHTA, CDR2 FQGNSA. This CDR3 is built from 17 residues.

This chain joins TRBV7-2 and TRBJ2-1; 7 bases fit TRBD2. Source material: CD4+ T cells from PBMCs. The sequence derives from a human donor with multiple sclerosis. The CDR3 DNA reads as TGTGCCAGCAGCGGTGAGATTGCGGGAGTATCTTACAATGAGCAGTTCTTC. Amino acid sequence: CASSGEIAGVSYNEQFF.